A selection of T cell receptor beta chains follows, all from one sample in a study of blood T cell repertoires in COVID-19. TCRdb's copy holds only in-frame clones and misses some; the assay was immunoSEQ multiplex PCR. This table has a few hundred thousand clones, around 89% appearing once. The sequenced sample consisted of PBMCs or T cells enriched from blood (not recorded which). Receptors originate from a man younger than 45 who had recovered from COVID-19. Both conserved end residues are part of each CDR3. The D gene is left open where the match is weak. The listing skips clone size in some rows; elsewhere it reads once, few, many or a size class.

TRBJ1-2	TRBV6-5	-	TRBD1	CASKPGQIYGYTF	TGTGCCAGCAAACCGGGACAGATCTATGGCTACACCTTC
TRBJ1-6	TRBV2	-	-	CASSLQGRSPLHF	TGTGCCAGCAGTTTACAGGGAAGATCACCCCTCCACTTT
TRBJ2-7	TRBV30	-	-	CAWSVFQSYEQYF	TGTGCCTGGAGTGTATTCCAGTCCTACGAGCAGTACTTC
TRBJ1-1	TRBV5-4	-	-	CASSLDSVNTEAFF	TGTGCCAGCAGCCTAGATTCGGTGAACACTGAAGCTTTCTTT
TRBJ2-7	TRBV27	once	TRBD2	CASSLLAGDYEQYF	TGTGCCAGCAGTTTATTAGCGGGGGACTACGAGCAGTACTTC
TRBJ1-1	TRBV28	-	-	CASSLTTVDTEAFF	TGTGCCAGCAGTTTAACCACAGTGGACACTGAAGCTTTCTTT
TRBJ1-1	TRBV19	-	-	CASSISSTGNTEAFF	TGTGCCAGTAGTATATCCTCTACAGGGAACACTGAAGCTTTCTTT
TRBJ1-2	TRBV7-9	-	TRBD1	CASSLAETGKEGYTF	TGTGCCAGCAGCTTAGCGGAGACAGGGAAGGAGGGCTACACCTTC
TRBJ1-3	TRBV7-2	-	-	CASTPQTGDTIYF	TGTGCCAGCACCCCTCAGACGGGGGACACCATATATTTT
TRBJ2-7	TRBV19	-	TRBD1	CASSRQGAYEQYF	TGTGCCAGTAGTAGACAGGGGGCCTACGAGCAGTACTTC
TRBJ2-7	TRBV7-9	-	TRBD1	CASSERGTGDEQYF	TGTGCCAGCAGCGAACGCGGGACAGGCGATGAGCAGTACTTC
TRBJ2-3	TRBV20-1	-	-	CSARGGDTQYF	TGCAGTGCTAGAGGAGGGGATACGCAGTATTTT
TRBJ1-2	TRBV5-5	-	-	CASSLGTSVDYGYTF	TGTGCCAGCAGCCTCGGGACATCGGTTGACTATGGCTACACCTTC
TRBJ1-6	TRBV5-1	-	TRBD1	CASSLDGTGNSPLHF	TGCGCCAGCAGCTTGGACGGGACAGGCAATTCACCCCTCCACTTT